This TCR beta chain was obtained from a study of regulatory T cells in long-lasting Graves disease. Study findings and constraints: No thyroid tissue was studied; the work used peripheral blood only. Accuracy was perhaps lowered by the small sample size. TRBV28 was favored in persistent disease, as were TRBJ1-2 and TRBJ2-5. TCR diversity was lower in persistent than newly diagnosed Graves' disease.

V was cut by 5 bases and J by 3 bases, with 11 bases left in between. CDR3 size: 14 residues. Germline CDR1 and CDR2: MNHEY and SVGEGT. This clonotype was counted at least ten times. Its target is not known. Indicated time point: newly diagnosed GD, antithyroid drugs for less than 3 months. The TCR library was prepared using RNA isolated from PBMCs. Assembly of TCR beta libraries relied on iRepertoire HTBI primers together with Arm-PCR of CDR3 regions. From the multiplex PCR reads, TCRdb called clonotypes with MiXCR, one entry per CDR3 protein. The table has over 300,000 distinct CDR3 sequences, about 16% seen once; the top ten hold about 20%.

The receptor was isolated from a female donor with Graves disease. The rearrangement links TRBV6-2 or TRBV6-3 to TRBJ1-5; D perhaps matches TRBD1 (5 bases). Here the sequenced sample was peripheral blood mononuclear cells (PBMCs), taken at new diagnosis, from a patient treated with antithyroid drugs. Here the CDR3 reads CASSTGFDNQPQHF. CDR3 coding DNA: TGTGCCAGCAGTACAGGCTTTGACAATCAGCCCCAGCATTTT.